This T cell receptor (beta chain) was obtained from a study of patients and donors after allogeneic stem cell transplantation. A single record per CDR3 protein comes from TCRdb applying MiXCR to the RT-PCR reads. The table lists 70,000 to 100,000 distinct CDR3 sequences, approximately 5.2% of them singletons. This clonotype was counted many times. CDR3 length: 13 amino acids. Germline lookup yields CDR1 LGHDT and CDR2 YNNKEL (reference sequence). With 4 bases removed from V and 10 bases from J, the gap between germline ends came to 16 bases. The chain links TRBV3-1 to TRBJ1-1; D is ambiguous. The sequenced material came from blood, either unsorted or a sorted T cell fraction (not recorded which). This receptor was obtained from a human donor who was either an allogeneic HSCT recipient or a stem cell or donor lymphocyte infusion donor (not recorded which). It is not recorded whose cells these are; they may come from a transplant donor. The CDR3, as DNA: TGTGCCAGCAGCCCCCTCCACACTGGTCTAGCTTTCTTT. Amino acids: CASSPLHTGLAFF.